This T cell receptor (beta chain) was sequenced in a study of T cell responses to AZD1222 COVID-19 vaccine. Study-wide findings and caveats: Nearly half of spike-specific TCRs reportedly go after variant regions that carry no mutations. Females outnumbered males among donors, who were mostly white British; clonal diversity was possibly underestimated. Across the whole spike, CD4 TCRs peaked at regions 160-218 and 743-854.

In the case of this clone: Antigen specificity is unknown.

Deletions cut 1 base from V and 5 bases from J, with 6 bases between. Germline assignment: CDR1 LGHDT and CDR2 YNNKEL (reference sequence). The CDR3 length is 13 residues. The assay was immunoSEQ multiplex PCR, and TCRdb's table has in-frame clones only and misses some. The sample includes some 130,000 clones, approximately 90% seen only once; the top ten take under 2.5%. V gene TRBV3-1 (or the pseudogene TRBV3-2) combines with J gene TRBJ1-5; D remains ambiguous. The receptor was isolated from an adult in good health. Sequences were derived from peripheral blood, sampled on day 0 of AZD1222 vaccination. CDR3 sequence (DNA): TGTGCCAGCAGCCAAGGACGTGATCAGCCCCAGCATTTT. Its protein is CASSQGRDQPQHF.